These 22 T cell receptor beta chains were all obtained from the same sample, sequenced in a study of shared clonotypes between healthy human individuals (dated by TCRdb to 2018 to 2020). The receptor library was made with the immunoSEQ multiplex PCR assay. The table was pulled from immuneACCESS by TCRdb, which kept in-frame rearrangements only. Such tables lose some clones; where checked, under half of the loss comes from unresolved V genes, and the rest has no known cause. The sample table records about 2 million clones; about 95% of these occur just once. The top ten hold 0.9% to 1.4% of the sample. CD8 naive samples were obtained by positive selection for CCR7 among CD45RO-negative cells, yielding a CD45RA+CCR7+ population from which TemRA cells were excluded. Specimen: naive CD8+ T cells sorted from blood. The intended sense of this specimen's cell subset or site label: CD45RA+CCR7+. These receptors were obtained from a man aged 18 to 30 in good health.

CDR3 nucleotides: TGTGCCAGCGCATCGCTGGGCTATGAGCAGTTCTTC. Translated: CASASLGYEQFF. The gene calls are TRBV2 and TRBJ2-1; D gene unclear. The V gene's germline CDR1 is SNHLY and CDR2 FYNNEI. The CDR3 has 12 amino acids. The V end lost 8 bases, the J end lost 8 bases, and 13 bases lay between the germline ends.

This clone appeared a single time. The J gene is TRBJ2-1, the V gene TRBV7-9, with 7 bases that match TRBD2. The CDR3 consists of 15 residues. Trimming at V came to 2 bases and at J to 3 bases, leaving 4 bases not matched to a gene. CDR1 SEHNR and CDR2 FQNEAQ come from the germline V gene (reference sequence). The CDR3 is CASSLNGGFYNEQFF. CDR3 coding DNA: TGTGCCAGCAGCTTAAACGGGGGGTTCTACAATGAGCAGTTCTTC.

V usage is TRBV5-4 and J usage is TRBJ2-1, with 12 bases lining up with TRBD2. Germline V gene lookup returns CDR1 SGHNT and CDR2 YYREEE (reference sequence). Unmatched junction bases numbered 12, after V lost 3 bases and J lost 5 bases. The CDR3 length is 18 residues. The CDR3 sequence is CASSYRLAGAGWDNEQFF. CDR3 nucleotide sequence: TGTGCCAGCAGCTACCGACTAGCGGGAGCAGGTTGGGACAATGAGCAGTTCTTC.

The chain recombines TRBV28 with TRBJ2-5; 11 positions match TRBD1. Germline V gives CDR1 MDHEN, CDR2 SYDVKM. The ends lost 0 bases at V and 4 bases at J; junction bases unmatched: 7. There are 17 residues in the CDR3. The CDR3 spells CASSLWRGQGVGETQYF. DNA for the CDR3: TGTGCCAGCAGTTTATGGAGGGGACAGGGGGTTGGAGAGACCCAGTACTTC.

This clone was counted once. A much larger clone differs by one base, so this may be a read error. The genes are TRBV6-1 and TRBJ1-1; D uncertain. The V end lost 6 bases, the J end lost 3 bases, and 11 bases lay between the germline ends. Germline CDR1 and CDR2: MNHNS and SASEGT. The CDR3 loop spans 13 amino acids. The chain's CDR3 is CASRAGLHTEAFF. The CDR3 nucleotides are TGTGCCAGCAGGGCAGGACTTCACACTGAAGCTTTCTTT.

The rearrangement links TRBV5-4 to TRBJ1-4; D is perhaps TRBD1 (5 bases). CDR1 and CDR2 from the germline V gene are SGHNT and YYREEE (reference sequence). The CDR3 loop spans 14 amino acids. The ends were cut back, 2 bases at V and 4 bases at J, with 9 bases in the middle. The DNA for the CDR3 is TGTGCCAGCAGCTTTGCAGGGAATAATGAAAAACTGTTTTTT. It is translated as CASSFAGNNEKLFF.

V usage is TRBV10-2 and J usage is TRBJ1-6; 11 bases map to TRBD1. CDR3 length equals 15 residues. CDR1 and CDR2 from the germline V gene are WSHSY and SAAADI. Losses at the gene ends were 6 bases for V and 7 bases for J; bases not matched to a gene: 5. The CDR3 DNA is TGCGCCAGCAGCGCAGGGGACAGGGGGAATTCACCCCTCCACTTT. As protein: CASSAGDRGNSPLHF.

This clone was detected only once. J is TRBJ2-1 and V is TRBV27; D not certain. The V gene lost 6 bases and the J gene lost 12 bases, with 18 bases spanning the gap. From germline, CDR1 is MNHEY and CDR2 SMNVEV (reference sequence). The CDR3 totals 13 residues. CDR3 nucleotide sequence: TGTGCCAGCAGCCGAATTAGTGGTAGTGGGCAGTTCTTC. Amino acid sequence: CASSRISGSGQFF.

This rearrangement joins TRBV4-1 to TRBJ2-2, with 7 nucleotides matching TRBD2. V shed 1 base and J 6 bases; nucleotides not matched to a gene: 5. From germline, CDR1 is MGHRA and CDR2 YSYEKL. The CDR3 sequence is 15 residues long. DNA of the CDR3: TGCGCCAGCAGCCAAGGGGCTAGCGGCTCCGGGGAGCTGTTTTTT. As protein: CASSQGASGSGELFF.

The J gene is TRBJ2-7, the V gene TRBV4-1, with a tentative D call TRBD1 (5 bases). This CDR3 region has 14 residues. The V gene's germline CDR1 is MGHRA and CDR2 YSYEKL. The V and J ends lost 0 bases and 2 bases respectively, with 8 bases between them. DNA for the CDR3: TGCGCCAGCAGCCAAGAGACAGAAGCCTACGAGCAGTACTTC. It yields the protein CASSQETEAYEQYF.

The chain has TRBV4-1 and TRBJ1-1, with D uncertain. V lost 1 base and J lost 0, with 9 bases in between. Germline CDR1 and CDR2: MGHRA and YSYEKL. This CDR3 has 15 residues. The CDR3 DNA sequence: TGCGCCAGCAGCCAAGGCCCGAACATGAACACTGAAGCTTTCTTT. Translated, it gives CASSQGPNMNTEAFF.

The chain combines TRBV19 with TRBJ2-7; a weak D match, TRBD1 (6 bases). CDR3 length equals 13 residues. Between the trimmed V and J ends, which lost 9 bases and 0 bases, there was a span of 12 bases. Germline-derived CDR1 and CDR2 are LNHDA and SQIVND (reference sequence). The CDR3 is CASLDSLSYEQYF. The CDR3 bases are TGTGCCAGCCTGGACAGTCTCTCCTACGAGCAGTACTTC.

The chain joins TRBV18 to TRBJ2-1; 7 nucleotides line up with TRBD2. CDR1 KGHSH and CDR2 LQKENI come from the germline V gene. This CDR3 is built from 16 residues. The ends lost 3 bases at V and 3 bases at J; junction bases unmatched: 8. In DNA form, the CDR3 reads TGTGCCAGCTCACCGCGATCGACTAGCCTCTACAATGAGCAGTTCTTC. The encoded protein is CASSPRSTSLYNEQFF.

This sequence joins TRBV4-3 and TRBJ2-3; 7 nucleotides agree with TRBD2. Losses at the gene ends were 1 base for V and 1 base for J; bases not matched to a gene: 5. CDR1 and CDR2 from the germline V gene are LGHNA and YSLEER. This CDR3 is 16 amino acids long. CDR3 amino acids: CASSQGAGLGTDTQYF. The DNA of the CDR3 is TGCGCCAGCAGCCAAGGAGCGGGGTTGGGCACAGATACGCAGTATTTT.

To note about this clone: The same CDR3 arises from other DNA sequences in this sample as well. The chain recombines TRBV2 with TRBJ1-2, with unresolved D. Per germline, CDR1 SNHLY and CDR2 FYNNEI. The CDR3 length is 14 residues. Trimming took off 1 base at V and 3 bases at J, with 9 bases between the two ends. CDR3 DNA: TGTGCCAGCAGTGAAGGGGAGGGTTACTATGGCTACACCTTC. Translating it yields CASSEGEGYYGYTF. Full variable domain (outside the CDR3, taken from reference TRBV2 and TRBJ1-2): EPEVTQTPSHQVTQMGQEVILRCVPISNHLYFYWYRQILGQKVEFLVSFYNNEISEKSEIFDDQFSVERPDGSNFTLKIRSTKLEDSAMYFCASSEGEGYYGYTFGSGTRLTVV.

This clone was seen a handful of times. The chain has TRBV15 and TRBJ2-7; 10 bases are a match to TRBD2. The CDR3 has 15 amino acids. V gave up 5 bases and J gave up 2 bases; unmatched junction bases: 6. The germline CDR1 and CDR2 sequences are LNHNV and YYDKDF (reference sequence). The CDR3 reads CATSVRTSGPYEQYF. The CDR3, as DNA: TGTGCCACCAGCGTCCGGACTAGCGGTCCCTACGAGCAGTACTTC.

This clone has a handful of counts. The chain uses TRBV2 and TRBJ1-5, with D maybe TRBD1 (5 bases). Germline V gene sequence: CDR1 SNHLY, CDR2 FYNNEI. With 6 bases removed from V and 4 bases from J, the gap between germline ends came to 19 bases. This CDR3 is built from 16 residues. The CDR3 reads CASRKGYGEWNQPQHF. CDR3 in DNA: TGTGCCAGCAGGAAGGGGTACGGGGAGTGGAATCAGCCCCAGCATTTT.

This rearrangement joins TRBV4-3 to TRBJ2-7, with no clear D. Trimming left V 0 bases short and J 7 bases short, with 10 bases between. The CDR3 totals 13 residues. Germline CDR1 is LGHNA and CDR2 is YSLEER. The CDR3 DNA reads as TGCGCCAGCAGCCAAGATACATTTGGAGAGCAGTACTTC. Translation: CASSQDTFGEQYF.

The sample holds one count of this clone. V is TRBV7-9 and J is TRBJ2-1; D unresolved. V lost 5 bases and J 9 bases, leaving 11 bases between the germline ends. This CDR3 spans 12 amino acids. Per the germline V gene, CDR1 is SEHNR and CDR2 is FQNEAQ (reference sequence). The DNA for the CDR3 is TGTGCCAGCAGCCCGGCCCCCGGTGAGCAGTTCTTC. As protein: CASSPAPGEQFF.

CDR3 sequence reads: CASSWTGTQIEAFF. The CDR3 DNA sequence: TGTGCCAGCAGCTGGACCGGGACACAGATTGAAGCTTTCTTT. V usage is TRBV5-6 and J usage is TRBJ1-1; D is possibly TRBD1 (6 bases). Germline-derived CDR1 and CDR2 are SGHDT and YYEEEE. Trimming removed 3 bases at V and 7 bases at J, with 16 bases between. This CDR3 is built from 14 residues.

This sequence joins TRBV5-6 and TRBJ1-1, with D unclear. Germline CDR1 is SGHDT and CDR2 is YYEEEE. The CDR3 spans 11 residues. V was clipped by 2 bases and J by 4 bases, with 3 bases between them. The DNA of the CDR3 is TGTGCCAGCAGCTTAGCCACTGAAGCTTTCTTT. This translates into CASSLATEAFF.

This clone was observed a single time. The V gene is TRBV7-9, the J gene TRBJ2-3; 8 bases line up with TRBD1. The J call could be wrong; TRBJ1-5 is a better fit for the DNA end. The germline CDR1 and CDR2 sequences are SEHNR and FQNEAQ (reference sequence). The length of the CDR3 is 15 residues. The CDR3 DNA sequence: TGTGCCAGCAGCTTAGGGGACAGGAGCACAGATACGCAGCATTTT. This gives the protein CASSLGDRSTDTQHF.